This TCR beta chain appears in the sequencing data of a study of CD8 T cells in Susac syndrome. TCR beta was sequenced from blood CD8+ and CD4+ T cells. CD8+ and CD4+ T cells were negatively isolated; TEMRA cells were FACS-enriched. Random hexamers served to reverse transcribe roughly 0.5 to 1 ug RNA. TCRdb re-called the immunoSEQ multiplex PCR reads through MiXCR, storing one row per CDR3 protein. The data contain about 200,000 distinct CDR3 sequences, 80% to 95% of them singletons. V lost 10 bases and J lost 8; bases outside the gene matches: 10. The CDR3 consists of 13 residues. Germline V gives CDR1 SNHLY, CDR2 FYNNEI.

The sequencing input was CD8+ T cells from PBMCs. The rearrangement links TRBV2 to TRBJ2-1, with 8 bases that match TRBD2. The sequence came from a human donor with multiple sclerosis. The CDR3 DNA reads TGTGCCAAAGCTAGCGGGTGGGGGGATGAGCAGTTCTTC. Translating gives CAKASGWGDEQFF.